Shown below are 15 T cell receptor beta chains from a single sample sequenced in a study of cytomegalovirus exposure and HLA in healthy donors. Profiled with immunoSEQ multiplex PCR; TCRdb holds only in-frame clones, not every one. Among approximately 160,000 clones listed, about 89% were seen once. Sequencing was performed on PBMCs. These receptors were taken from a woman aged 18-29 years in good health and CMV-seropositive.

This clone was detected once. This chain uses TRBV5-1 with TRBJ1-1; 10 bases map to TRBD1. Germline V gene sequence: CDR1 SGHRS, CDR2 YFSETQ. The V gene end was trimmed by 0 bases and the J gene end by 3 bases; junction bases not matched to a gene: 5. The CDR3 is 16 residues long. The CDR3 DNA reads TGCGCCAGCAGCTTGGTTTCTGGGACAGGGGACACTGAAGCTTTCTTT. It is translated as CASSLVSGTGDTEAFF.

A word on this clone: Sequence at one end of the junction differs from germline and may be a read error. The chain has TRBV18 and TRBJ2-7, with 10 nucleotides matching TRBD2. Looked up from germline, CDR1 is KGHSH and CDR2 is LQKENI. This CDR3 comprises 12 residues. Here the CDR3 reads CASSEREGPGPF. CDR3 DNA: TGTGCCAGCTCCGAGCGGGAGGGTCCTGGGCCTTTC.

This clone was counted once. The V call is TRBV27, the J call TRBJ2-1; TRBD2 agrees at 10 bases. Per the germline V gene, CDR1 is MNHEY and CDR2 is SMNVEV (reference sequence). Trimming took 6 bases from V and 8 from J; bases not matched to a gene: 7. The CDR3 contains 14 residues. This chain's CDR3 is CASRSAGGPYEQFF. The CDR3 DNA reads TGTGCCAGCAGATCAGCGGGAGGGCCATATGAGCAGTTCTTC.

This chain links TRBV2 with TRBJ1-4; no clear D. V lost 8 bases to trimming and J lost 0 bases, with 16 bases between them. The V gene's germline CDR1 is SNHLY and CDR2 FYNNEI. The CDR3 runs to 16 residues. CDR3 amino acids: CASFFSGSATNEKLFF. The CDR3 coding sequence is TGTGCCAGCTTTTTCTCAGGCAGTGCAACTAATGAAAAACTGTTTTTT.

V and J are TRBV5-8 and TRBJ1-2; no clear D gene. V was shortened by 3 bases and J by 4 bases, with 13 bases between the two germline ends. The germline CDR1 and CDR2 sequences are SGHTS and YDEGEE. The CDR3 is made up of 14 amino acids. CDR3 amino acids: CASSSPGRPYGYTF. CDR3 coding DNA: TGTGCCAGCAGCTCTCCCGGGAGGCCCTATGGCTACACCTTC.

The CDR3 here is CASSEIGGARTQYF. DNA of the CDR3: TGTGCCAGCAGTGAAATTGGAGGGGCGCGGACCCAGTACTTC. V usage is TRBV2 and J usage is TRBJ2-5; TRBD2 might be the D (6 bases). Germline CDR1 and CDR2: SNHLY and FYNNEI. The CDR3 is 14 residues long. The V and J ends lost 2 bases and 7 bases respectively, with 14 bases between them.

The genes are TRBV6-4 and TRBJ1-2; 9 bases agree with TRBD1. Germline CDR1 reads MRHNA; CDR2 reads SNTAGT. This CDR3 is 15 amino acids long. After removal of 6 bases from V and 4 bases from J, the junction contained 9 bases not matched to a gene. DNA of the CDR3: TGTGCCAGCAGCAAAACCGGGACAGGGATCTATGGCTACACCTTC. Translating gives CASSKTGTGIYGYTF.

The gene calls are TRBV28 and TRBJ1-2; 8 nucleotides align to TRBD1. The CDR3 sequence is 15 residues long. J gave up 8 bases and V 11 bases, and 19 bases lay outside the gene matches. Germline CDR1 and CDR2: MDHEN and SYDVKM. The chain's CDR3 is CAGGKQGAGSWGYTF. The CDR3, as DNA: TGTGCCGGAGGAAAGCAGGGGGCGGGTTCGTGGGGCTACACCTTC.

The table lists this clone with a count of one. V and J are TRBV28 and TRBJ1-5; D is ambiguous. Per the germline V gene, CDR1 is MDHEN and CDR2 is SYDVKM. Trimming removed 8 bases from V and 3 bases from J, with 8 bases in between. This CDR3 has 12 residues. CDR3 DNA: TGTGCCAGCGGTGGCATCAATCAGCCCCAGCATTTT. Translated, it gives CASGGINQPQHF.

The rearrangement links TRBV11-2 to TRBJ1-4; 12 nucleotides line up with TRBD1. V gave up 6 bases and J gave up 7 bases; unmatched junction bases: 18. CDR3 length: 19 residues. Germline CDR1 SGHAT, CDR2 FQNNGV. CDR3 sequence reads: CASSLTGTGGSVPREKLFF. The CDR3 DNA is TGTGCCAGCAGTTTAACCGGGACAGGGGGCTCAGTACCGCGTGAAAAACTGTTTTTT.

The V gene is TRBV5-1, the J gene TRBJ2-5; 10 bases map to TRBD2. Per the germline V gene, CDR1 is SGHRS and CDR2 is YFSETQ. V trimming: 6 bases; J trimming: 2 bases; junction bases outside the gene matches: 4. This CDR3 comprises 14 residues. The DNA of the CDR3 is TGCGCCAGCACCCGGACTAGCGGACAAGAGACCCAGTACTTC. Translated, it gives CASTRTSGQETQYF.

CDR3 sequence reads: CASSVVAGVGAGELFF. The CDR3 region has the DNA TGTGCCAGCAGCGTCGTAGCGGGAGTGGGTGCCGGGGAGCTGTTTTTT. The rearrangement uses TRBV9 and TRBJ2-2, with 9 bases identical to TRBD2. V shed 2 bases and J 6 bases; nucleotides not matched to a gene: 8. This CDR3 has 16 residues. Germline V gives CDR1 SGDLS, CDR2 YYNGEE.

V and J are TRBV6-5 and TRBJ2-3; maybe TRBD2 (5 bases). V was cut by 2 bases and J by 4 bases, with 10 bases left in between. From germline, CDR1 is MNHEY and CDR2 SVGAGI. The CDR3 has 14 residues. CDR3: CASSYQEAADTQYF. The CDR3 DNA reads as TGTGCCAGCAGTTACCAGGAGGCGGCAGATACGCAGTATTTT.

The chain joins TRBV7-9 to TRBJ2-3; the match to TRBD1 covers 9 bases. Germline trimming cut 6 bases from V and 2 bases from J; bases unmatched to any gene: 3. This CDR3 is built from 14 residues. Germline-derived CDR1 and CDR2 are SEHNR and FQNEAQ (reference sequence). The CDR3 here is CASRGTGNTDTQYF. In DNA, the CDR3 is TGTGCCAGCAGGGGGACAGGGAACACAGATACGCAGTATTTT.

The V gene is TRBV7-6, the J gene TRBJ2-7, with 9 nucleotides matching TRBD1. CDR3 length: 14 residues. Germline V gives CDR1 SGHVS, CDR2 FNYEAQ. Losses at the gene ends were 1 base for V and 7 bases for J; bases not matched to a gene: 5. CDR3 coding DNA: TGTGCCAGCAGCTTAGTTACAGGGGGCTGGGAGCAGTACTTC. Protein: CASSLVTGGWEQYF.